This T cell receptor (beta chain) is from a study of cytomegalovirus exposure and HLA in healthy donors. Findings and limits, study-wide: Presence/absence analyses took donor sequencing depth as roughly uniform. The study found most TCR sequences rare, yet found some public TCRs in many donors. Using the classifier, cytomegalovirus status was reportedly diagnosed with high specificity and sensitivity. CMV serostatus was the sole immune exposure data available.

The PCR used 60 Vbeta and 13 Jbeta primers. The protocol was immunoSEQ multiplex PCR, while the TCRdb copy is restricted to in-frame clones and leaves out a portion. In all, the sample yields approximately 100,000 clones. CDR1 and CDR2 from the germline V gene are GTSNPN and SVGIG (reference sequence). This CDR3 has 17 amino acids. V shed 3 bases and J shed 5 bases, with 26 bases lying between them. Comment on this clone: Its target is unknown.

This receptor was identified in a man in his forties or fifties in good health and CMV-seronegative. Material: PBMCs. The chain links TRBV30 to TRBJ2-7, with D uncertain. DNA of the CDR3: TGTGCCTGGAGCCCAAGGCGAGGCGTAAATTTACCGCACGAGCAGTACTTC. This encodes CAWSPRRGVNLPHEQYF.